This T cell receptor (beta chain) was observed in a study of cytotoxic CD8 clonotypes in ibrutinib-treated CLL. The CDR3 is 11 amino acids. Trimming removed 1 base from V and 11 bases from J; junction bases left unmatched: 3. Germline V gives CDR1 GTSNPN, CDR2 SVGIG (reference sequence). TCRdb keeps only in-frame clones here, not all; method: immunoSEQ multiplex PCR. Of under 300,000 clones in the sample, 70% are singletons; the top ten hold over 15%. This sequence originates from a human donor with chronic lymphocytic leukemia. J is TRBJ1-2 and V is TRBV30; the match to TRBD1 covers 8 bases. The specimen comprised PBMCs, sampled after 24 months of ibrutinib treatment. The CDR3 bases are TGTGCCTGGAGTGAGAGGGACAGGTACACCTTC. As protein: CAWSERDRYTF.